Listed below are T cell receptor beta chains from one sample, sequenced in a study of cytomegalovirus exposure and HLA in healthy donors. TCRdb's copy holds only in-frame clones and misses some; the assay was immunoSEQ multiplex PCR. The sample contains fewer than 55,000 clones, around 72% of which appear only once. Input material: PBMCs. Receptors originate from a woman in her forties or fifties in good health and CMV-seropositive. The CDR3 runs from the conserved cysteine through the conserved F or W. D genes are given only for firm matches. A clone size is listed for some rows: how often the clone was seen (once, few, many), or a class if it is expanded.

abundance	j_gene	d_gene	v_gene	CDR3aa	CDR3nt
.	TRBJ2-3	TRBD2	TRBV5-1	CASSLTSGVDTQYF	TGCGCCAGCAGCTTGACTAGCGGGGTCGATACGCAGTATTTT
medium-sized	TRBJ2-3	.	TRBV29-1	CSVERGPDTQYF	TGCAGCGTTGAGCGAGGGCCAGATACGCAGTATTTT
.	TRBJ1-2	.	TRBV5-3	CARSLEEQNYGYTF	TGTGCCAGAAGCTTGGAGGAGCAAAACTATGGCTACACCTTC
few	TRBJ2-7	TRBD1	TRBV9	CASSVAPGQSYEQYF	TGTGCCAGCAGCGTAGCTCCGGGACAGTCCTACGAGCAGTACTTC
few	TRBJ2-3	.	TRBV5-1	CASSLGTSTDTQYF	TGCGCCAGCAGCTTAGGGACTAGCACAGATACGCAGTATTTT
few	TRBJ2-1	TRBD2	TRBV7-9	CASSLGVGSSGGAGDEQFF	TGTGCCAGCAGCTTGGGAGTGGGATCTAGCGGGGGGGCCGGTGATGAGCAGTTCTTC
.	TRBJ2-5	TRBD2	TRBV7-9	CASSLVLSGAETQYF	TGTGCCAGCAGCTTAGTTCTTAGCGGGGCAGAGACCCAGTACTTC
.	TRBJ2-3	TRBD1	TRBV10-3	CATMGQGVDTQYF	TGTGCCACAATGGGACAGGGAGTAGATACGCAGTATTTT
.	TRBJ1-5	.	TRBV7-2	CASSLQPSEGQPQHF	TGTGCCAGCAGCTTACAGCCGAGTGAGGGTCAGCCCCAGCATTTT
.	TRBJ2-2	.	TRBV7-9	CASMDDWNTGELFF	TGTGCCAGCATGGATGACTGGAACACCGGGGAGCTGTTTTTT
.	TRBJ1-4	.	TRBV27	CASSSSPRGNEKLFF	TGTGCCAGCAGTTCGAGCCCGCGTGGTAATGAAAAACTGTTTTTT
.	TRBJ2-7	TRBD2	TRBV18	CASSSSGGEQYF	TGTGCCAGCTCATCTTCGGGGGGCGAGCAGTACTTC
.	TRBJ1-5	.	TRBV19	CASLLGGQGQPQHF	TGTGCCAGCCTCCTGGGGGGGCAGGGCCAGCCCCAGCATTTT
.	TRBJ2-7	.	TRBV6-6	CASSSDSYEQYF	TGTGCCAGCAGTAGCGACAGCTACGAGCAGTACTTC
.	TRBJ2-7	TRBD1	TRBV11-1	CASSLSRDRMGSYEQYF	TGTGCCAGCAGCTTAAGCCGGGACAGGATGGGGAGCTACGAGCAGTACTTC
.	TRBJ2-5	.	TRBV30	CAWSVSGGKETQYF	TGTGCCTGGAGTGTATCGGGTGGCAAAGAGACCCAGTACTTC
.	TRBJ2-6	.	TRBV27	CASSPTPSSGANVLTF	TGTGCCAGCAGTCCCACCCCCAGCTCTGGGGCCAACGTCCTGACTTTC
.	TRBJ2-7	TRBD2	TRBV25-1	CASSGGGAREQYF	TGTGCCAGCAGCGGGGGAGGGGCACGGGAGCAGTACTTC
.	TRBJ2-1	TRBD2	TRBV6-1	CASSGLAGGHNEQFF	TGTGCCAGCAGTGGCCTAGCGGGGGGGCACAATGAGCAGTTCTTC
.	TRBJ2-7	TRBD1	TRBV5-4	CASGAGQGYEQYF	TGTGCCAGCGGCGCGGGACAGGGGTACGAGCAGTACTTC
.	TRBJ1-2	.	TRBV28	CASSLAGNYGYTF	TGTGCCAGCAGTTTAGCGGGGAACTATGGCTACACCTTC
.	TRBJ2-3	TRBD2	TRBV9	CASSVATSTSGVTDTQYF	TGTGCCAGCAGCGTAGCTACTTCGACTAGCGGAGTCACAGATACGCAGTATTTT
.	TRBJ1-2	TRBD1	TRBV5-5	CASSSGGTGFGYGYTF	TGTGCCAGCAGCTCTGGGGGGACAGGGTTTGGATATGGCTACACCTTC
few	TRBJ2-1	TRBD2	TRBV4-1	CASSPPRGGREQFF	TGCGCCAGCAGCCCCCCGCGGGGGGGCCGGGAGCAGTTCTTC
.	TRBJ2-5	TRBD1	TRBV10-3	CAISGTAQETQYF	TGTGCCATCAGCGGGACAGCCCAAGAGACCCAGTACTTC
.	TRBJ1-4	.	TRBV28	CASSSPHPGATNEKLFF	TGTGCCAGCAGTTCCCCTCACCCGGGTGCGACTAATGAAAAACTGTTTTTT
few	TRBJ2-7	.	TRBV7-6	CASSLSSNEQYF	TGTGCCAGCAGCTTAAGCTCCAACGAGCAGTACTTC
.	TRBJ2-5	TRBD2	TRBV5-6	CASSLYSGGTQETQYF	TGTGCCAGCAGCTTGTATAGCGGGGGAACCCAAGAGACCCAGTACTTC
.	TRBJ2-6	TRBD1	TRBV18	CASSPGTVDSGANVLTF	TGTGCCAGCTCACCAGGGACAGTCGACTCTGGGGCCAACGTCCTGACTTTC
once	TRBJ2-2	.	TRBV9	CASSVAWNTGELFF	TGTGCCAGCAGCGTAGCGTGGAACACCGGGGAGCTGTTTTTT
few	TRBJ1-1	.	TRBV28	CASSSFNTGNTEAFF	TGTGCCAGCAGTTCTTTCAACACGGGGAACACTGAAGCTTTCTTT
.	TRBJ2-7	.	TRBV30	CASNFRSSYEQYF	TGTGCCTCCAATTTCCGGAGCTCCTACGAGCAGTACTTC
.	TRBJ2-1	TRBD2	TRBV4-1	CASSRRSGTSGFNEQFF	TGCGCCAGCAGCCGAAGATCCGGGACTAGCGGTTTCAATGAGCAGTTCTTC
few	TRBJ1-5	.	TRBV28	CASILGGVGSNQPQHF	TGTGCCAGCATCCTTGGGGGGGTTGGTAGCAATCAGCCCCAGCATTTT
few	TRBJ1-5	.	TRBV6-1	CASRERQPQHF	TGTGCCAGCAGGGAGCGGCAGCCCCAGCATTTT
few	TRBJ1-1	.	TRBV6-1	CATRSGTEAFF	TGTGCCACCCGAAGCGGGACTGAAGCTTTCTTT
.	TRBJ1-5	.	TRBV7-8	CASTEESNQPQHF	TGTGCCAGCACCGAAGAGAGCAATCAGCCCCAGCATTTT
.	TRBJ1-4	TRBD1	TRBV6-5	CASSYQGQANTGELFF	TGTGCCAGCAGTTATCAAGGACAGGCCAATACCGGGGAACTGTTTTTT
few	TRBJ2-3	.	TRBV28	CASSLLATSTDTQYF	TGTGCCAGCAGTTTACTAGCGACTAGCACAGATACGCAGTATTTT
once	TRBJ2-2	.	TRBV9	CASSVELRAGGELFF	TGTGCCAGCAGCGTAGAACTAAGGGCGGGTGGGGAGCTGTTTTTT
.	TRBJ2-2	.	TRBV21-1	CASSKGRQLGELFF	TGTGCCAGCAGCAAAGGGAGACAGCTCGGGGAGCTGTTTTTT
.	TRBJ1-2	TRBD1	TRBV6-5	CASSYFLQGGGYTF	TGTGCCAGCAGTTACTTTTTACAGGGGGGAGGCTACACCTTC
.	TRBJ1-5	.	TRBV2	CASKTNGGSTQPQHF	TGTGCCAGCAAGACGAACGGGGGGAGTACTCAGCCCCAGCATTTT
.	TRBJ1-6	.	TRBV28	CASSPLVPYNSPLHF	TGTGCCAGCAGTCCCTTAGTCCCCTATAATTCACCCCTCCACTTT
.	TRBJ2-2	TRBD2	TRBV5-1	CASSLEGRAGELFF	TGCGCCAGCAGCTTAGAAGGGAGGGCCGGGGAGCTGTTTTTT
once	TRBJ1-2	TRBD1	TRBV25-1	CASSEYRAGGRLGGYTF	TGTGCCAGCAGTGAATATAGGGCAGGGGGCCGCTTAGGAGGCTACACCTTC
.	TRBJ2-5	.	TRBV11-2	CASSLMVLGQETQYF	TGTGCCAGCAGCTTAATGGTTCTAGGCCAAGAGACCCAGTACTTC
.	TRBJ2-7	.	TRBV7-2	CASTSERRSYEQYF	TGTGCCAGCACCTCGGAGCGGCGGTCCTACGAGCAGTACTTC
.	TRBJ2-7	.	TRBV5-6	CASSLRQALYEQYF	TGTGCCAGCAGCTTGCGACAGGCTCTCTACGAGCAGTACTTC
few	TRBJ1-1	.	TRBV7-9	CASSFAGLGDTEAFF	TGTGCCAGCAGCTTTGCGGGATTAGGGGACACTGAAGCTTTCTTT
once	TRBJ2-1	TRBD2	TRBV28	CASSLRAGHNEQFF	TGTGCCAGCAGTTTAAGAGCGGGGCACAATGAGCAGTTCTTC
once	TRBJ2-1	TRBD2	TRBV5-1	CASSSSGTSGRAGYNEQFF	TGCGCCAGCAGCTCTAGTGGGACTAGCGGGAGGGCCGGTTACAATGAGCAGTTCTTC